A single sample gave rise to the 21 T cell receptor beta chains below, sequenced in a study of early stage breast cancer tumors. TCRdb keeps only in-frame clones here, not all; method: immunoSEQ multiplex PCR. Of roughly 56,000 clones in the sample, 70% to 80% were seen once. The sequenced sample was blood. All receptors come from a person between 30 and 45 years old with breast cancer.

The gene calls are TRBV28 and TRBJ1-5; tentative D call: TRBD1 (5 bases). This CDR3 has 12 amino acids. Per the germline V gene, CDR1 is MDHEN and CDR2 is SYDVKM. With 5 bases removed from V and 9 bases from J, the gap between germline ends came to 11 bases. The chain's CDR3 is CASSPQGRPQHF. The CDR3 DNA sequence: TGTGCCAGCAGTCCTCAGGGCCGGCCCCAGCATTTT.

The rearrangement joins TRBV7-9 to TRBJ2-5, with D possibly matching TRBD2 (6 bases). Germline values: CDR1 SEHNR, CDR2 FQNEAQ (reference sequence). This CDR3 contains 15 residues. V was cut by 5 bases and J by 0 bases, with 13 bases left in between. The CDR3 sequence is CASSPIGGNQETQYF. The CDR3 DNA reads TGTGCCAGCAGCCCGATCGGGGGAAACCAAGAGACCCAGTACTTC.

The chain carries TRBV15 and TRBJ2-7; 8 bases agree with TRBD1. Trimming removed 4 bases from V and 1 base from J; junction bases left unmatched: 6. CDR1 and CDR2 (germline): LNHNV, YYDKDF (reference sequence). The CDR3 consists of 15 residues. Written as DNA, the CDR3 is TGTGCCACCAGCACTTGGACAGGGAGTTCCTACGAGCAGTACTTC. As protein: CATSTWTGSSYEQYF.

J is TRBJ1-2 and V is TRBV19; TRBD1 is a possible D gene (6 bases). In germline, CDR1 is LNHDA, CDR2 SQIVND (reference sequence). With 10 bases removed from V and 1 base from J, the gap between germline ends came to 19 bases. CDR3 size: 15 residues. The CDR3 sequence: CATRVGQGLNYGYTF. The CDR3 DNA follows: TGTGCCACCAGAGTCGGGCAGGGGCTTAACTATGGCTACACCTTC. Full variable domain (outside the CDR3, taken from reference TRBV19 and TRBJ1-2): DGGITQSPKYLFRKEGQNVTLSCEQNLNHDAMYWYRQDPGQGLRLIYYSQIVNDFQKGDIAEGYSVSREKKESFPLTVTSAQKNPTAFYLCATRVGQGLNYGYTFGSGTRLTVV.

This clone was picked up a small number of times. V and J are TRBV12-5 and TRBJ2-3, with 7 bases fitting TRBD2. J gave up 4 bases and V 3 bases, and 10 bases lay outside the gene matches. The CDR3 covers 16 residues. CDR1 and CDR2 (germline): LGHNT, FRNRAP. The CDR3 DNA is TGTGCTAGTGGTTTAGTCGTACGGAGCGGGGCAGATACGCAGTATTTT. Translated: CASGLVVRSGADTQYF.

The genes are TRBV27 and TRBJ2-7; 10 bases agree with TRBD1. CDR1 is MNHEY, CDR2 SMNVEV, per germline (reference sequence). Trimming removed 0 bases from V and 7 bases from J; junction bases left unmatched: 9. The CDR3 is 16 residues long. The DNA for the CDR3 is TGTGCCAGCAGTTTATCAACGGGACAGGGGTTGGAAGAGCAGTACTTC. Amino acids: CASSLSTGQGLEEQYF.

This chain uses TRBV5-4 with TRBJ2-3; 8 bases are shared with TRBD1. Germline CDR1 and CDR2: SGHNT and YYREEE (reference sequence). The J segment lost 2 bases and the V segment lost 6 bases, leaving 11 bases of the junction unmatched. The CDR3 runs to 16 residues. The CDR3 protein is CASTVPGQGHTDTQYF. The CDR3 nucleotides are TGTGCCAGCACCGTCCCCGGACAGGGCCACACAGATACGCAGTATTTT.

The chain's CDR3 is CAIRPGWGGDTDTQYF. The CDR3 DNA follows: TGTGCCATCAGACCAGGGTGGGGGGGTGATACAGATACGCAGTATTTT. This chain links TRBV10-3 with TRBJ2-3, with 7 bases fitting TRBD2. Germline CDR1 reads ENHRY; CDR2 reads SYGVKD. J lost 3 bases, V lost 6 bases, and 12 bases had no gene match. CDR3 size: 16 residues.

The chain recombines TRBV19 with TRBJ2-7; 8 bases map to TRBD1. The ends lost 4 bases at V and 5 bases at J; junction bases unmatched: 7. CDR1 LNHDA and CDR2 SQIVND come from the germline V gene (reference sequence). The CDR3 loop spans 14 amino acids. The CDR3 DNA sequence: TGTGCCAGTAGTACAAGGGACAGGCGCCACGAGCAGTACTTC. It codes for CASSTRDRRHEQYF.

The CDR3 spells CASSFRRQGRGTYGYTF. CDR3 sequence (DNA): TGTGCCAGTAGTTTCAGAAGACAGGGGCGGGGTACCTATGGCTACACCTTC. This rearrangement joins TRBV19 to TRBJ1-2; TRBD1 agrees at 8 bases. This CDR3 spans 17 amino acids. J lost 4 bases, V lost 5 bases, and 15 bases had no gene match. Germline CDR1 and CDR2: LNHDA and SQIVND (reference sequence).

The J gene is TRBJ1-1, the V gene TRBV7-3, with 7 positions matching TRBD1. Germline loops: CDR1 SGHTA, CDR2 FQGTGA. This CDR3 comprises 15 residues. The V and J ends lost 5 bases and 8 bases, in that order; junction bases with no gene match: 14. The CDR3 reads CASSSQTGRSDEAFF. The CDR3 nucleotides read TGTGCCAGCAGCAGTCAGACAGGGAGGTCCGACGAAGCTTTCTTT.

The chain joins TRBV11-2 to TRBJ2-1; D may be TRBD1 (5 bases). V was shortened by 8 bases and J by 4 bases, with 15 bases between the two germline ends. This CDR3 is 14 amino acids long. Germline V gene data show CDR1 as SGHAT and CDR2 as FQNNGV. CDR3 protein: CASGLLGAYNEQFF. The CDR3 DNA reads TGTGCCAGCGGGCTCCTAGGGGCATACAATGAGCAGTTCTTC.

This rearrangement joins TRBV5-5 to TRBJ2-3; 9 nucleotides match TRBD2. After removal of 0 bases from V and 0 bases from J, the junction contained 2 bases not matched to a gene. This CDR3 is built from 16 residues. Germline lookup yields CDR1 SGHKS and CDR2 YYEKEE (reference sequence). CDR3 sequence: CASSLVTSGSTDTQYF. The CDR3 DNA sequence: TGTGCCAGCAGCTTGGTAACTAGCGGGAGCACAGATACGCAGTATTTT.

V usage is TRBV30 and J usage is TRBJ2-5, with 11 bases aligning to TRBD1. The CDR3 runs 13 residues. Per the germline V gene, CDR1 is GTSNPN and CDR2 is SVGIG (reference sequence). V lost 3 bases, J lost 11 bases, and 8 bases stayed unmatched. The CDR3 DNA follows: TGTGCCTGGAGACCTCCGGGACAGGGGGTGCAGTACTTC. Translated, it gives CAWRPPGQGVQYF.

J is TRBJ2-2 and V is TRBV11-3; 7 bases map to TRBD2. Germline CDR1 and CDR2: SGHNT and YENEEA. CDR3 size: 17 residues. After removal of 2 bases from V and 7 bases from J, the junction contained 13 bases not matched to a gene. The DNA for the CDR3 is TGTGCCAGCAGCTTAACTTCTTGGGGGAGGGCCGGCGGGGAGCTGTTTTTT. It is translated as CASSLTSWGRAGGELFF.

This clone was picked up one time. The J gene is TRBJ2-1, the V gene TRBV19; a weak D match, TRBD2 (5 bases). The V end lost 5 bases, the J end lost 3 bases, and 11 bases lay between the germline ends. This CDR3 is 14 amino acids long. Per the germline V gene, CDR1 is LNHDA and CDR2 is SQIVND (reference sequence). The CDR3 loop is CASSRTSNYNEQFF. The DNA of the CDR3 is TGTGCCAGTAGTCGAACTAGTAACTACAATGAGCAGTTCTTC.

The chain couples TRBV5-4 to TRBJ2-2, with TRBD2 matching 8 bases. The CDR3 is made up of 20 amino acids. Germline CDR1 is SGHNT and CDR2 is YYREEE (reference sequence). V was pared by 4 bases and J by 0 bases, with 17 bases of the junction left unmatched. Written as DNA, the CDR3 is TGTGCCAGCAGCCGGCCTGAAGCGGGAGTGGATGAAACGAACACCGGGGAGCTGTTTTTT. This encodes CASSRPEAGVDETNTGELFF.

The chain couples TRBV30 to TRBJ1-1, with unresolved D. Germline values: CDR1 GTSNPN, CDR2 SVGIG (reference sequence). The ends were cut back, 3 bases at V and 2 bases at J, with 10 bases in the middle. The CDR3 has 13 amino acids. The CDR3 nucleotides read TGTGCCTGGAGGCTCGGAGGAAACACTGAAGCTTTCTTT. Encoded protein: CAWRLGGNTEAFF.

This sequence joins TRBV16 and TRBJ2-4, with TRBD1 matching 9 bases. Germline V gene sequence: CDR1 KGHSY, CDR2 FQNENV. CDR3 size: 22 residues. V shed 0 bases, J shed 1 base, and the junction held 19 bases outside the gene matches. The CDR3 here is CASSQSSIRDREGRLAKNIQYF. The CDR3 DNA is TGTGCCAGCAGCCAATCCTCCATCCGGGACAGGGAAGGTAGGCTGGCCAAAAACATTCAGTACTTC.

This chain's CDR3 is CASSQDRAKNIQYF. The CDR3 DNA reads TGCGCCAGCAGTCAAGACAGGGCCAAAAACATTCAGTACTTC. The J gene is TRBJ2-4, the V gene TRBV23-1; tentative D call: TRBD1 (6 bases). TRBV23-1 has ORF status, its function being uncertain. Trimming took off 2 bases at V and 1 base at J, with 6 bases between the two ends. The length of the CDR3 is 14 residues.

This chain connects TRBV27 to TRBJ2-7; 7 positions match TRBD1. The germline CDR1 and CDR2 sequences are MNHEY and SMNVEV (reference sequence). The junction had 6 bases not matched to a gene; V was cut back by 5 bases and J by 2 bases. The CDR3 runs 14 residues. Here the CDR3 DNA reads TGTGCCAGCAGTCGAATGGGACAGCCCTACGAGCAGTACTTC. This sequence encodes CASSRMGQPYEQYF.